Following are 2 T cell receptor beta chains from one sample sequenced in a study of T cell clonality in common variable immunodeficiency. Using immunoSEQ multiplex PCR, the repertoire was profiled, and TCRdb retains in-frame clones only, with some absent. Observed are roughly 34,000 clones, no singletons, with the top ten taking approximately 3.2%. Sequenced sample: peripheral blood mononuclear cells. Every receptor here comes from a person between 18 and 75 years old in good health.

This clone was counted many times. The CDR3 end is not reached by the read, which stops 3 residues before it; the germline J gene fills it in. The chain joins TRBV14 to TRBJ1-1; D not resolved. Looked up from germline, CDR1 is SGHDN and CDR2 is FVKESK. This CDR3 spans 15 amino acids. V lost 1 base to trimming and J lost 4 bases, with 13 bases between them. This chain's CDR3 is CASSQGPDLSTEAFF. The CDR3 bases that were read are TGTGCCAGCAGCCAAGGACCCGACTTAAGCACTGAA. Full variable domain (outside the CDR3, taken from reference TRBV14 and TRBJ1-1): EAGVTQFPSHSVIEKGQTVTLRCDPISGHDNLYWYRRVMGKEIKFLLHFVKESKQDESGMPNNRFLAERTGGTYSTLKVQPAELEDSGVYFCASSQGPDLSTEAFFGQGTRLTVV.

This clone occurred a few times. The sequence runs out 3 residues before the end of the CDR3; the remainder is reconstructed from the germline J gene. The J gene is TRBJ1-2, the V gene TRBV2, with D possibly matching TRBD1 (5 bases). This CDR3 spans 14 amino acids. CDR1 and CDR2 from the germline V gene are SNHLY and FYNNEI. The DNA read from the CDR3 is TGTGCCAGATTTGGGACTAGCGGCTACAATGAC. It is translated as CARFGTSGYND. The whole CDR3 is CARFGTSGYNDYTF.